These T cell receptor beta chains were read from a single sample in a study of T-cell reconstitution after alpha-beta-depleted transplantation in children. In TCRdb, the PCR reads were re-called with MiXCR into one record per CDR3 protein. The repertoire holds 17,000 or so distinct CDR3 sequences, with around 12% as singletons. The specimen was PBMCs, mostly from graft donor cells, collected 180 days after TCRalphabeta/CD19-depleted stem cell transplant. The receptors stem from a boy under two years old who had a stem cell transplant for Wiskott-Aldrich syndrome, so the T cells may come from the graft donor. Each CDR3 is given with its conserved first and last residue. The D gene is left open where the match is weak. Size values are once, few and many counts, or a class for expanded clones, and some rows have none.

clone size | J gene | D gene | V gene | CDR3 protein | CDR3 DNA
many | TRBJ1-1 | . | TRBV7-9 | CASSHQGWTEAFF | TGTGCCAGCAGCCATCAGGGATGGACTGAAGCTTTCTTT
many | TRBJ1-5 | . | TRBV3-1 | CASSQDGGSGLPQHF | TGTGCCAGCAGCCAAGATGGGGGCTCGGGGCTGCCCCAGCATTTT
many | TRBJ2-5 | . | TRBV3-1 | CASSQTWLRQETQYF | TGTGCCAGCAGCCAGACCTGGTTACGGCAAGAGACCCAGTACTTC
few | TRBJ2-1 | TRBD2 | TRBV4-1 | CASSQELAGDEQFF | TGCGCCAGCAGCCAAGAACTAGCGGGAGATGAGCAGTTCTTC
few | TRBJ1-5 | . | TRBV12-3/TRBV12-4 | CASSWGGSNQPQHF | TGTGCCAGCAGTTGGGGGGGGAGCAATCAGCCCCAGCATTTT
. | TRBJ2-7 | . | TRBV6-1 | CASRSFGTGTSYEQYF | TGTGCCAGCAGGTCGTTTGGGACTGGAACCTCCTACGAGCAGTACTTC
. | TRBJ1-1 | TRBD1 | TRBV3-1 | CASSSRDRGWGTEAFF | TGTGCCAGCAGTTCGAGGGACAGGGGCTGGGGTACTGAAGCTTTCTTT
many | TRBJ2-4 | . | TRBV12-3/TRBV12-4 | CASKDSQNIQYF | TGTGCCAGCAAAGACAGCCAAAACATTCAGTACTTC
. | TRBJ1-3 | . | TRBV5-6 | CASSFAGAGGNTIYF | TGTGCCAGCAGCTTTGCCGGGGCCGGGGGAAACACCATATATTTT
few | TRBJ2-1 | TRBD2 | TRBV5-1 | CASSFGLVYEQFF | TGCGCCAGCAGCTTCGGACTAGTTTATGAGCAGTTCTTC
many | TRBJ2-1 | . | TRBV7-9 | CASSLAIGLLNEQFF | TGTGCCAGCAGCTTAGCGATTGGACTCCTCAATGAGCAGTTCTTC
. | TRBJ2-1 | TRBD2 | TRBV10-1 | CASSDPKVAGDEQFF | TGCGCCAGCAGTGACCCGAAGGTAGCGGGAGATGAGCAGTTCTTC
. | TRBJ2-7 | TRBD1 | TRBV6-5 | CASSYPTGKGSLEQYF | TGTGCCAGCAGTTACCCGACAGGGAAGGGGTCGCTCGAGCAGTACTTC
few | TRBJ1-1 | . | TRBV7-9 | CASSWGGDWVEGAFF | TGTGCCAGCAGCTGGGGCGGGGATTGGGTCGAAGGAGCTTTCTTT
many | TRBJ2-7 | TRBD1 | TRBV24-1 | CATSDQQGAAHEQYF | TGTGCCACCAGTGATCAACAGGGGGCGGCCCACGAGCAGTACTTC
many | TRBJ2-5 | . | TRBV13 | CASSSREGRGTQYF | TGTGCCAGCAGCTCCCGGGAAGGCCGCGGGACCCAGTACTTC
many | TRBJ2-3 | TRBD2 | TRBV5-1 | CASSLDGTSPSDTQYF | TGCGCCAGCAGCTTGGACGGGACTAGCCCTTCAGATACGCAGTATTTT
many | TRBJ1-2 | . | TRBV21-1 | CASSKVGPGPNYGYTF | TGTGCCAGCAGCAAAGTGGGTCCAGGGCCTAACTATGGCTACACCTTC
once | TRBJ1-1 | . | TRBV19 | CASRAEGGLEAFF | TGTGCCAGTAGGGCTGAGGGGGGGCTTGAAGCTTTCTTT
few | TRBJ1-1 | TRBD1 | TRBV12-3/TRBV12-4 | CASRHRGPNTEAFF | TGTGCCAGCAGACACAGGGGCCCGAACACTGAAGCTTTCTTT
many | TRBJ2-7 | TRBD2 | TRBV7-9 | CASSLSGTPDEQYF | TGTGCCAGCAGCTTAAGCGGGACTCCGGACGAGCAGTACTTC
medium-sized | TRBJ1-4 | . | TRBV20-1 | CSARDPSGFREKLFF | TGCAGTGCTAGAGATCCTTCCGGGTTTCGCGAAAAACTGTTTTTT
. | TRBJ2-7 | . | TRBV28 | CASRLQGWSSYEQYF | TGTGCCAGCAGGTTACAGGGTTGGAGCTCCTACGAGCAGTACTTC
. | TRBJ2-4 | . | TRBV20-1 | CSPDSFHKNIQYF | TGCAGCCCCGACAGCTTCCATAAAAACATTCAGTACTTC
. | TRBJ2-7 | TRBD2 | TRBV12-3/TRBV12-4 | CASRIAGTAYEQYF | TGTGCCAGCAGGATAGCGGGAACAGCCTACGAGCAGTACTTC
many | TRBJ2-7 | . | TRBV29-1 | CSVWVNGQYF | TGCAGCGTCTGGGTAAACGGGCAGTACTTC
few | TRBJ2-1 | . | TRBV20-1 | CSARKGGIYNEQFF | TGCAGTGCTAGAAAGGGGGGAATATACAATGAGCAGTTCTTC
. | TRBJ2-7 | . | TRBV20-1 | CSARTDTPQRREQYF | TGCAGTGCTAGAACCGACACCCCGCAAAGAAGGGAGCAGTACTTC
once | TRBJ2-7 | . | TRBV20-1 | CSARGVASPYEQYF | TGCAGTGCTAGAGGGGTCGCCAGCCCCTACGAGCAGTACTTC
few | TRBJ1-2 | TRBD1 | TRBV28 | CASSGGGDYGYTF | TGTGCCAGCTCAGGGGGCGGGGACTATGGCTACACCTTC
many | TRBJ1-5 | . | TRBV19 | CASSREGNQPQHF | TGTGCCAGTAGTAGGGAAGGGAATCAGCCCCAGCATTTT
many | TRBJ2-3 | TRBD2 | TRBV7-2 | CASSSLGGRGTDTQYF | TGTGCCAGCAGCTCCCTTGGGGGGAGGGGCACAGATACGCAGTATTTT
. | TRBJ2-4 | TRBD2 | TRBV2 | CASGGTTQNIQYF | TGTGCCAGCGGGGGGACTACCCAAAACATTCAGTACTTC
many | TRBJ2-7 | . | TRBV5-1 | CASSEQGYEQYF | TGCGCCAGCAGCGAACAGGGTTACGAGCAGTACTTC
few | TRBJ2-7 | . | TRBV7-9 | CASSSSGSWGAEQYF | TGTGCCAGCAGCTCCTCCGGGAGTTGGGGGGCAGAGCAGTACTTC
many | TRBJ2-7 | . | TRBV2 | CASRRRDSYEQYF | TGTGCCAGCAGGCGCCGGGACTCCTACGAGCAGTACTTC
few | TRBJ2-7 | TRBD2 | TRBV5-1 | CASSLVGLAGGYEQYF | TGCGCCAGCAGCTTGGTCGGACTAGCGGGAGGTTACGAGCAGTACTTC
many | TRBJ2-7 | . | TRBV28 | CASSLMFGGGPGEQYF | TGTGCCAGCAGTTTGATGTTTGGGGGGGGCCCTGGCGAGCAGTACTTC
. | TRBJ1-2 | . | TRBV19 | CASSIVVDSLTYGYTF | TGTGCCAGTAGTATAGTGGTGGACAGCCTCACCTATGGCTACACCTTC
many | TRBJ2-3 | . | TRBV10-3 | CAISEVSLTDTQYF | TGTGCCATCAGTGAGGTCAGTTTGACAGATACGCAGTATTTT
many | TRBJ2-7 | TRBD1 | TRBV6-5 | CASSYSTGGAYEQYF | TGTGCCAGCAGTTACTCGACAGGGGGCGCCTACGAGCAGTACTTC